A single sample is the source of the 28 T cell receptor beta chains below, sequenced in a study of T cell responses to AZD1222 COVID-19 vaccine (dated by TCRdb to about 2021). The time point label on this specimen signifies: baseline before first vaccination. Library preparation employed the immunoSEQ multiplex PCR assay. TCRdb re-hosts the immuneACCESS table, in-frame sequences only. Its copies lack some clones; in the studies checked, an unresolved V gene accounts for under half of them, and the cause for the rest is not known. For this sample there are some 140,000 clones; approximately 90% appear just once. The top ten clones comprise roughly 2.9% of the sample. The sequences come from peripheral blood, collected on day 0 of AZD1222 vaccination. Receptors originate from an adult in good health.

The table lists this clone with a count of one. This chain connects TRBV29-1 to TRBJ2-1; D might be TRBD1 or TRBD2, each matching 5 bases. Germline V gene sequence: CDR1 SQVTM, CDR2 ANQGSEA. V was cut by 6 bases and J by 9 bases, with 12 bases left in between. This CDR3 has 11 residues. The CDR3 loop is CSVGDSGEQFF. The CDR3 DNA reads as TGCAGCGTGGGAGACAGCGGTGAGCAGTTCTTC.

This clone was counted only a few times. The chain recombines TRBV6-2 or TRBV6-3 with TRBJ1-1; no definite D call. Trimming cost V 0 bases and J 4 bases, with 9 bases left between them. CDR1 is MNHEY, CDR2 SVGEGT, per germline. CDR3 length equals 14 residues. The CDR3 nucleotides read TGTGCCAGCAGTTACTCGTCCCCAAGCACTGAAGCTTTCTTT. This gives the protein CASSYSSPSTEAFF.

The chain employs TRBV6-5 and TRBJ1-2, with a tentative D call TRBD1 (5 bases). This CDR3 comprises 15 residues. Trimming left V 5 bases short and J 4 bases short, with 17 bases between. CDR1 is MNHEY, CDR2 SVGAGI, per germline. The CDR3 nucleotides are TGTGCCAGCAGTCCCTCGGAGGGGCGCAGCTATGGCTACACCTTC. Encoded protein: CASSPSEGRSYGYTF.

The chain joins TRBV3-1 (or the pseudogene TRBV3-2) to TRBJ1-3; no clear D. Trimming removed 2 bases at V and 0 bases at J, with 8 bases between. Germline V gene sequence: CDR1 LGHDT, CDR2 YNNKEL (reference sequence). CDR3 size: 15 residues. The CDR3 loop is CASSQSDTSGNTIYF. CDR3 in DNA: TGTGCCAGCAGCCAAAGCGACACCTCTGGAAACACCATATATTTT.

The chain links TRBV4-3 to TRBJ1-4; TRBD1 might be the D (6 bases). This CDR3 is 18 amino acids long. Per germline, CDR1 LGHNA and CDR2 YSLEER. V dropped 0 bases and J dropped 7 bases, with 21 bases sitting between them. CDR3 protein: CASSQDPGAGTGSEKLFF. The DNA of the CDR3 is TGCGCCAGCAGCCAAGATCCAGGGGCAGGGACTGGGAGTGAAAAACTGTTTTTT.

CDR3 in amino acids: CAINKGDEETQYF. Written as DNA, the CDR3 is TGTGCCATCAATAAGGGGGATGAAGAGACCCAGTACTTC. The chain uses TRBV10-3 and TRBJ2-5; weak D call: TRBD1 (6 bases). Trimming took off 7 bases at V and 3 bases at J, with 12 bases between the two ends. Per germline, CDR1 ENHRY and CDR2 SYGVKD. CDR3 length: 13 residues.

This clone was seen just once. V is TRBV5-1 and J is TRBJ1-3, with TRBD1 as a possible D gene (6 bases). This CDR3 spans 16 amino acids. The ends were cut back, 4 bases at V and 3 bases at J, with 17 bases in the middle. Germline V gene lookup returns CDR1 SGHRS and CDR2 YFSETQ. The CDR3 is CASSPQPQGNGNTIYF. The CDR3 DNA sequence: TGCGCCAGCAGCCCGCAACCTCAGGGGAATGGAAACACCATATATTTT.

V is TRBV6-1 and J is TRBJ1-1; no clear D gene. Germline V gives CDR1 MNHNS, CDR2 SASEGT. Between the trimmed V and J ends, which lost 2 bases and 5 bases, there was a span of 6 bases. The CDR3 runs 12 residues. In DNA, the CDR3 is TGTGCCAGCAGTGAACTGGTTACTGAAGCTTTCTTT. It translates to CASSELVTEAFF.

This clone has a single count. The V gene is TRBV12-3 or TRBV12-4, the J gene TRBJ1-2; a possible D gene is TRBD1 (6 bases). The CDR3 is 13 amino acids. V was cut by 0 bases and J by 5 bases, with 7 bases left in between. The CDR3 loop reads CASSLAGAYGYTF. In DNA form, the CDR3 reads TGTGCCAGCAGTTTAGCGGGGGCGTATGGCTACACCTTC.

V usage is TRBV5-1 and J usage is TRBJ2-7; 11 bases align to TRBD1. Unmatched junction bases numbered 4, after V lost 2 bases and J lost 3 bases. Germline lookup yields CDR1 SGHRS and CDR2 YFSETQ. The CDR3 length is 15 residues. The CDR3 here is CASSLGTGGNYEQYF. CDR3 nucleotides: TGCGCCAGCAGCTTAGGGACAGGGGGAAACTACGAGCAGTACTTC.

The CDR3 region has the DNA TGTGCCAGCAGCTTAGTTCCGAGTGAAGCTTTCTTT. Amino acid sequence: CASSLVPSEAFF. The V gene is TRBV7-9, the J gene TRBJ1-1; D uncertain. The V gene lost 1 base and the J gene lost 7 bases, with 7 bases spanning the gap. The CDR3 extends over 12 amino acids. Per the germline V gene, CDR1 is SEHNR and CDR2 is FQNEAQ (reference sequence).

The rearrangement uses TRBV19 and TRBJ1-1; maybe TRBD1 (6 bases). V lost 8 bases and J lost 6, with 28 bases in between. Germline CDR1 reads LNHDA; CDR2 reads SQIVND (reference sequence). This CDR3 region has 17 residues. CDR3 amino acids: CASDSPGHPWGDAEAFF. The CDR3 DNA follows: TGTGCCAGTGACTCGCCGGGACACCCCTGGGGGGACGCTGAAGCTTTCTTT.

In this sample, this clone turned up once. The chain uses TRBV24-1 and TRBJ1-2; 9 nucleotides align to TRBD1. The CDR3 loop spans 15 amino acids. Trimming took 3 bases from V and 3 from J; bases not matched to a gene: 4. Per the germline V gene, CDR1 is KGHDR and CDR2 is SFDVKD. This chain's CDR3 is CATSDRQGGDYGYTF. Written as DNA, the CDR3 is TGTGCCACCAGTGATCGACAGGGGGGGGACTATGGCTACACCTTC.

The chain combines TRBV7-9 with TRBJ1-1; perhaps TRBD1 as D (6 bases). CDR3 length: 15 residues. V gave up 5 bases and J gave up 1 base, with 14 bases separating them. CDR1 and CDR2 (germline): SEHNR, FQNEAQ (reference sequence). DNA of the CDR3: TGTGCCAGCAGCGATTCACAGGGTAGGAACACTGAAGCTTTCTTT. Protein product: CASSDSQGRNTEAFF.

The rearrangement links TRBV18 to TRBJ2-2; D is possibly TRBD1 (6 bases). Germline CDR1 KGHSH, CDR2 LQKENI. V lost 3 bases and J 6 bases, leaving 11 bases between the germline ends. The CDR3 consists of 14 residues. Here the CDR3 reads CASSPTSGAGELFF. The DNA of the CDR3 is TGTGCCAGCTCACCGACTTCAGGGGCCGGGGAGCTGTTTTTT.

CDR3 amino acids: CASSPGGGPQHF. The CDR3 nucleotides read TGTGCCAGCAGCCCCGGGGGAGGCCCCCAGCATTTT. The chain employs TRBV6-5 and TRBJ1-5; TRBD1 is a possible D gene (5 bases). The CDR3 is made up of 12 amino acids. Trimming took off 6 bases at V and 10 bases at J, with 13 bases between the two ends. Looked up from germline, CDR1 is MNHEY and CDR2 is SVGAGI.

The V call is TRBV19, the J call TRBJ1-2; weak D call: TRBD1 (5 bases). Germline V lookup: CDR1 LNHDA, CDR2 SQIVND (reference sequence). CDR3 length equals 14 residues. V gave up 7 bases and J gave up 2 bases, with 14 bases separating them. CDR3 bases: TGTGCCAGTACCCCGCCCGGGGCAAACTATGGCTACACCTTC. As protein: CASTPPGANYGYTF. Filled out from reference TRBV19 and TRBJ1-2, the complete variable domain reads DGGITQSPKYLFRKEGQNVTLSCEQNLNHDAMYWYRQDPGQGLRLIYYSQIVNDFQKGDIAEGYSVSREKKESFPLTVTSAQKNPTAFYLCASTPPGANYGYTFGSGTRLTVV.

The genes are TRBV4-2 and TRBJ1-4; a possible D gene is TRBD1 (5 bases). This CDR3 region has 15 residues. From germline, CDR1 is LGHNA and CDR2 YNFKEQ. Between the trimmed V and J ends, which lost 4 bases and 5 bases, there was a span of 14 bases. The CDR3 reads CASSPARGENEKLFF. The CDR3 nucleotides are TGTGCCAGCAGCCCCGCTCGGGGGGAAAATGAAAAACTGTTTTTT.

This sequence joins TRBV3-1 (or the pseudogene TRBV3-2) and TRBJ1-2; D remains unclear. The CDR3 is made up of 13 amino acids. Trimming removed 4 bases from V and 3 bases from J, with 9 bases in between. CDR1 and CDR2 (germline): LGHDT, YNNKEL (reference sequence). In nucleotides, the CDR3 is TGTGCCAGCAGCCCCACCGTCGACTATGGCTACACCTTC. The encoded protein is CASSPTVDYGYTF.

The chain links TRBV4-1 to TRBJ2-7; TRBD1 might be the D (5 bases). This CDR3 comprises 13 residues. V was cut by 8 bases and J by 4 bases, with 15 bases left in between. The germline gives CDR1 MGHRA, CDR2 YSYEKL. This chain's CDR3 is CASGHGSSYEQYF. The CDR3 DNA reads as TGCGCCAGCGGACACGGGTCGAGTTACGAGCAGTACTTC.

The genes are TRBV6-2 or TRBV6-3 and TRBJ1-2, with D possibly being TRBD1 (6 bases). The CDR3 has 14 residues. Germline assignment: CDR1 MNHEY and CDR2 SVGEGT. V lost 4 bases and J 1 base, leaving 10 bases between the germline ends. The DNA of the CDR3 is TGTGCCAGCAGTTGGACAGATTTTAACTATGGCTACACCTTC. As protein: CASSWTDFNYGYTF.

This chain joins TRBV13 and TRBJ2-7; no clear D. V lost 3 bases, J lost 9 bases, and 33 bases lay in between. There are 19 residues in the CDR3. CDR1 and CDR2 (germline): PRHDT, FYEKMQ (reference sequence). CDR3 sequence: CASSFLVCTGLLVKCGQYF. DNA for the CDR3: TGTGCCAGCAGCTTTCTCGTTTGTACCGGGCTCTTGGTCAAGTGCGGGCAGTACTTC. The full variable domain, with the rest looked up from reference TRBV13 and TRBJ2-7, is AAGVIQSPRHLIKEKRETATLKCYPIPRHDTVYWYQQGPGQDPQFLISFYEKMQSDKGSIPDRFSAQQFSDYHSELNMSSLELGDSALYFCASSFLVCTGLLVKCGQYFGPGTRLTVT.

The chain couples TRBV19 to TRBJ1-1; no firm D call. In germline, CDR1 is LNHDA, CDR2 SQIVND (reference sequence). This CDR3 comprises 9 residues. Trimming shortened V by 8 bases and J by 9 bases, and 7 bases separated the two germline ends. CDR3 DNA sequence: TGTGCCAGTGGGCAGCAAGCTTTCTTT. This codes for CASGQQAFF.

The chain links TRBV2 to TRBJ2-7; D uncertain. Germline V lookup: CDR1 SNHLY, CDR2 FYNNEI. The V end was cut by 3 bases, the J end by 7 bases, with 7 bases between. The CDR3 extends over 11 amino acids. CDR3 nucleotide sequence: TGTGCCAGCAGTGACTGGGAAGAGCAGTACTTC. It codes for CASSDWEEQYF. Full variable domain (remainder filled in from reference TRBV2 and TRBJ2-7): EPEVTQTPSHQVTQMGQEVILRCVPISNHLYFYWYRQILGQKVEFLVSFYNNEISEKSEIFDDQFSVERPDGSNFTLKIRSTKLEDSAMYFCASSDWEEQYFGPGTRLTVT.

This sequence joins TRBV2 and TRBJ1-6, with TRBD1 as a possible D gene (5 bases). V was clipped by 2 bases and J by 5 bases, with 10 bases between them. This CDR3 has 15 residues. CDR1 SNHLY and CDR2 FYNNEI come from the germline V gene. The CDR3 spells CASSEWAGNNSPLHF. CDR3 sequence (DNA): TGTGCCAGCAGTGAATGGGCAGGGAATAATTCACCCCTCCACTTT.

This chain's CDR3 is CASSLFPPGQGGYGYTF. In DNA form, the CDR3 reads TGTGCCAGCAGTTTATTCCCCCCCGGGCAGGGGGGGTATGGCTACACCTTC. The chain combines TRBV27 with TRBJ1-2; the match to TRBD1 covers 7 bases. The J segment lost 5 bases and the V segment lost 1 base, leaving 13 bases of the junction unmatched. Germline V lookup: CDR1 MNHEY, CDR2 SMNVEV (reference sequence). CDR3 length: 17 residues.

The chain joins TRBV10-3 to TRBJ2-1, with D possibly being TRBD2 (6 bases). The CDR3 has 16 amino acids. Trimming shortened V by 3 bases and J by 1 base, and 13 bases separated the two germline ends. Germline V gene lookup returns CDR1 ENHRY and CDR2 SYGVKD. CDR3 coding DNA: TGTGCCATCAGTGAATCTGGGGGACTGTCCTACAATGAGCAGTTCTTC. Translated, it gives CAISESGGLSYNEQFF.

The chain recombines TRBV6-5 with TRBJ1-1; possibly TRBD1 for D (6 bases). V shed 7 bases and J shed 1 base, with 16 bases lying between them. The length of the CDR3 is 15 residues. Germline loops: CDR1 MNHEY, CDR2 SVGAGI. In nucleotides, the CDR3 is TGTGCCAGCAAAGTACAGGGTCGGTGGAACACTGAAGCTTTCTTT. Its protein product is CASKVQGRWNTEAFF.